This T cell receptor beta chain was sequenced for a study of blood T cells in healthy people across ages. Regarding this clonotype: What it binds is unknown.

Combining a sample-barcoded 5' primer with a J-beta primer mix, a second PCR ran for about 6 to 12 cycles. TCRdb redid the calling of the 5' RACE reads with MiXCR, one entry per CDR3 protein. The profile shows 1 million or so distinct CDR3 sequences, 40% to 50% of them singletons. Findings and caveats of the study: Naive T cell percentage strongly correlated with TCR beta diversity.

Sequencing was carried out using blood. The TCR comes from a woman aged 60 to 75 in good health.

The CDR3 reads CASSLISSGDNEQFF. The CDR3 bases are TGCGCCAGCAGCTTGATTTCTAGCGGAGACAATGAGCAGTTCTTC. V is TRBV5-1 and J is TRBJ2-1; 7 bases map to TRBD2. The CDR3 is 15 amino acids. The junction had 6 bases not matched to a gene; V was cut back by 1 base and J by 5 bases. CDR1 is SGHRS, CDR2 YFSETQ, per germline.